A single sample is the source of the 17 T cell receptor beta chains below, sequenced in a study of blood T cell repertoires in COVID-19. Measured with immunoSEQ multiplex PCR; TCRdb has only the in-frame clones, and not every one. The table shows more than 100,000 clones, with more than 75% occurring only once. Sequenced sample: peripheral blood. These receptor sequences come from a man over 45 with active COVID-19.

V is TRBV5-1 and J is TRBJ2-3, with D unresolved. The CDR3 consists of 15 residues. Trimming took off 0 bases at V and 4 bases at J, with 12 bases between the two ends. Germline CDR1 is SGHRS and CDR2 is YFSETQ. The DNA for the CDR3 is TGCGCCAGCAGCTTGGATGAGGCTGCAGCAGATACGCAGTATTTT. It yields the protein CASSLDEAAADTQYF.

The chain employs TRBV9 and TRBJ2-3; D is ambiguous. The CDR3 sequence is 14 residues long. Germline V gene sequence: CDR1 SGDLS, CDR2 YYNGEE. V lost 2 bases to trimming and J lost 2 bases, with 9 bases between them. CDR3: CASSVRATTDTQYF. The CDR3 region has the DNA TGTGCCAGCAGCGTTCGAGCGACCACAGATACGCAGTATTTT. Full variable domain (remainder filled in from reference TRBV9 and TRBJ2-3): DSGVTQTPKHLITATGQRVTLRCSPRSGDLSVYWYQQSLDQGLQFLIQYYNGEERAKGNILERFSAQQFPDLHSELNLSSLELGDSALYFCASSVRATTDTQYFGPGTRLTVL.

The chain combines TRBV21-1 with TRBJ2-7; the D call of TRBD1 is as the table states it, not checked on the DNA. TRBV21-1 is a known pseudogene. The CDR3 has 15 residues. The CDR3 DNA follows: TGTGCCAGCAGCAGTCCGGGACACCAACCCTACGAGCAGTACTTC. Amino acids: CASSSPGHQPYEQYF.

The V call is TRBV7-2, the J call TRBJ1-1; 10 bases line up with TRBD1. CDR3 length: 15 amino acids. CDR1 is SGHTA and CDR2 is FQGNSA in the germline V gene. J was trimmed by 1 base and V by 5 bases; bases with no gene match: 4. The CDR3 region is CASSQRTGGNTEAFF. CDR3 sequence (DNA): TGTGCCAGCAGCCAAAGGACAGGGGGGAACACTGAAGCTTTCTTT.

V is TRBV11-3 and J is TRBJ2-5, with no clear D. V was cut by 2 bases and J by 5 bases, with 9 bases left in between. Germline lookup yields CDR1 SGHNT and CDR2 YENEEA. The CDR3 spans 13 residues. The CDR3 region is CASSLISSETQYF. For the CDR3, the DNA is TGTGCCAGCAGCTTAATCTCCAGTGAGACCCAGTACTTC.

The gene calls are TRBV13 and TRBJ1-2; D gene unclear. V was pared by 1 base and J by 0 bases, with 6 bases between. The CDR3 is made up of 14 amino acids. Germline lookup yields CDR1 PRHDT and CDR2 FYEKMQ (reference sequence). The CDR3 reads CASSLVSSNYGYTF. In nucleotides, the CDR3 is TGTGCCAGCAGCTTAGTAAGCTCTAACTATGGCTACACCTTC.

CDR3 nucleotides: TGTGCCAGCAGTCCCCGGACAGGGCCGGACTATGGCTACACCTTC. Translating gives CASSPRTGPDYGYTF. The genes are TRBV2 and TRBJ1-2; 8 bases fit TRBD1. V trimming: 5 bases; J trimming: 3 bases; junction bases outside the gene matches: 8. The CDR3 is made up of 15 amino acids. The germline V gene encodes CDR1 SNHLY and CDR2 FYNNEI.

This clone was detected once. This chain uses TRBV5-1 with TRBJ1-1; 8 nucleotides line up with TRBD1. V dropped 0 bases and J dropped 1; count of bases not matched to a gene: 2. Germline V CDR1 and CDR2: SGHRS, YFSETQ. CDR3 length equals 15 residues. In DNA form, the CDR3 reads TGCGCCAGCAGCTTGGGGACAGGGTCGAACACTGAAGCTTTCTTT. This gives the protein CASSLGTGSNTEAFF.

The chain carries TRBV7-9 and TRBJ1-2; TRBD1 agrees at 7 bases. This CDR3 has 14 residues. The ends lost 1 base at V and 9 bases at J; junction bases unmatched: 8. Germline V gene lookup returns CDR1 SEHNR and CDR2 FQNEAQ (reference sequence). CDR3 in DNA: TGTGCCAGCAGCTTAGAGACAGGGCCTCTTCGCTACACCTTC. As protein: CASSLETGPLRYTF.

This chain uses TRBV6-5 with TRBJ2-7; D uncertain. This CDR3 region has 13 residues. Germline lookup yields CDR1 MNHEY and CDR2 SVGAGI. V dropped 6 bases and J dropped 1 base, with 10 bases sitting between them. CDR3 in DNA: TGTGCCAGCAGAAGGAGTGAATCCTACGAGCAGTACTTC. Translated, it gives CASRRSESYEQYF.

CDR3 in amino acids: CASSEQTGGRNTIYF. The CDR3 DNA is TGTGCCAGCAGTGAACAGACAGGGGGACGAAACACCATATATTTT. V and J are TRBV6-1 and TRBJ1-3; 9 nucleotides align to TRBD1. Germline V gene lookup returns CDR1 MNHNS and CDR2 SASEGT. The CDR3 length is 15 residues. V was clipped by 2 bases and J by 5 bases; unmatched bases: 4.

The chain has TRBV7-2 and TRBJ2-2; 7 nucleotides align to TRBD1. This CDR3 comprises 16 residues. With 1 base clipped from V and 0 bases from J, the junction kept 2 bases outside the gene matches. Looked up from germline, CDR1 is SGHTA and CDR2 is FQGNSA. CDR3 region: CASSLGQGANTGELFF. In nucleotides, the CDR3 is TGTGCCAGCAGCTTAGGGCAGGGGGCGAACACCGGGGAGCTGTTTTTT.

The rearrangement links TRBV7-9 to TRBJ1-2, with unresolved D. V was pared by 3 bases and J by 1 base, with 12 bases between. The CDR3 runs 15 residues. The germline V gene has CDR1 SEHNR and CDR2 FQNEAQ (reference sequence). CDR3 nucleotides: TGTGCCAGCAGCTTCGCCGGTTACCTTAACTATGGCTACACCTTC. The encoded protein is CASSFAGYLNYGYTF.

CDR3 bases: TGTGCCAGCAAGAGACAGGTCGTCGGGTACGAGCAGTACTTC. As protein: CASKRQVVGYEQYF. The rearrangement uses TRBV6-5 and TRBJ2-7, with a possible D match to TRBD1 (6 bases). Germline assignment: CDR1 MNHEY and CDR2 SVGAGI. V was cut by 7 bases and J by 4 bases, with 17 bases left in between. The CDR3 spans 14 residues.

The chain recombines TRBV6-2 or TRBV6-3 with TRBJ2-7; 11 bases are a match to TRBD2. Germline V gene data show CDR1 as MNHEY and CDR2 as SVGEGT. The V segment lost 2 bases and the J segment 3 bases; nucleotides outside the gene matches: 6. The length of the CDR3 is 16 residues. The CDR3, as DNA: TGTGCCAGCAGTTACCCAACTAGCGGGGGTAACTACGAGCAGTACTTC. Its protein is CASSYPTSGGNYEQYF.

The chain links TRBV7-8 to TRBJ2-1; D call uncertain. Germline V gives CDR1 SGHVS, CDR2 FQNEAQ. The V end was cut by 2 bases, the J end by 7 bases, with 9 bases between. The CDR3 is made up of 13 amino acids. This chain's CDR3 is CASSLIPLNEQFF. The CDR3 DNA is TGTGCCAGCAGCTTAATCCCGCTAAATGAGCAGTTCTTC.

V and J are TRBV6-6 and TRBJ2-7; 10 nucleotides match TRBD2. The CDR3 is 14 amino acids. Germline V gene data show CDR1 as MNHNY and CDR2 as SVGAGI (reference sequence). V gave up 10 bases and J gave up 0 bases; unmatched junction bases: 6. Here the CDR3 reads CATWTSGSSYEQYF. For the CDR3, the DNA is TGTGCCACATGGACTAGCGGCAGCTCCTACGAGCAGTACTTC.